What follows are 9 T cell receptor beta chains derived from one specimen sequenced in a study of T cell repertoires in cytomegalovirus infection. Their antigen targets remain unknown. TCRdb redid the calling of the reads with MiXCR, one entry per CDR3 protein. The repertoire includes fewer than 25,000 distinct CDR3 sequences, about 22% of them detected once, and roughly nine tenths sits in the top ten. The sample consisted of CD8+ T cells from cultured PBMCs, taken from culture after CMV antigen stimulation. The receptors here all came from a human donor in good health (CMV status not recorded). Some clones in this sample may be carry-over from other donors' samples.

This rearrangement joins TRBV7-9 to TRBJ1-1; weak D call: TRBD1 (6 bases). The V and J ends lost 3 bases and 8 bases respectively, with 10 bases between them. From germline, CDR1 is SEHNR and CDR2 FQNEAQ (reference sequence). This CDR3 has 12 amino acids. The CDR3 spells CASSLGTKEAFF. Here the CDR3 DNA reads TGTGCCAGCAGCTTGGGGACAAAGGAAGCTTTCTTT. Complete variable domain (other parts from reference TRBV7-9 and TRBJ1-1): DTGVSQNPRHKITKRGQNVTFRCDPISEHNRLYWYRQTLGQGPEFLTYFQNEAQLEKSRLLSDRFSAERPKGSFSTLEIQRTEQGDSAMYLCASSLGTKEAFFGQGTRLTVV.

This clonotype was observed at least ten times. This rearrangement joins TRBV7-3 to TRBJ2-3, with 8 bases fitting TRBD2. The CDR3 is 15 residues long. The germline V gene encodes CDR1 SGHTA and CDR2 FQGTGA. The J segment lost 0 bases and the V segment lost 5 bases, leaving 4 bases of the junction unmatched. CDR3 nucleotides: TGTGCCAGCAGCGCGGGGGGCGGAAGCACAGATACGCAGTATTTT. It translates to CASSAGGGSTDTQYF.

This clonotype was counted ten times or more. This sequence joins TRBV12-3 or TRBV12-4 and TRBJ2-6; TRBD2 is a possible D gene (6 bases). V was clipped by 6 bases and J by 4 bases, with 10 bases between them. This CDR3 has 14 residues. CDR3 DNA sequence: TGTGCCAGCAGACGGGGGTTAGGGGCCAACGTCCTGACTTTC. Translation: CASRRGLGANVLTF.

This clonotype was seen just once. CDR3 protein: CASSEETGSEKLFF. CDR3 sequence (DNA): TGTGCCAGCAGTGAGGAGACAGGTAGTGAAAAACTGTTTTTT. The genes are TRBV6-6 and TRBJ1-4, with a tentative D call TRBD1 (6 bases). The CDR3 is made up of 14 amino acids. Trimming cost V 5 bases and J 7 bases, with 14 bases left between them. The germline V gene encodes CDR1 MNHNY and CDR2 SVGAGI (reference sequence).

A word on this clonotype: The junction and the germline gene differ at one end; a read error may be behind it. V usage is TRBV11-2 and J usage is TRBJ1-1; D is unclear. This CDR3 is 13 amino acids long. Germline CDR1 and CDR2: SGHAT and FQNNGV. CDR3 sequence: CASSPSSLSEALF. The CDR3 DNA reads TGTGCCAGCAGCCCCTCGAGTTTGTCTGAAGCTTTGTTT.

This clonotype appeared many times. CDR3 DNA sequence: TGCAGTGCTAACGAGCCTTCGACTGGCTATGGCTACACCTTC. Protein sequence: CSANEPSTGYGYTF. The rearrangement uses TRBV20-1 and TRBJ1-2, with D unresolved. V gave up 4 bases and J gave up 4 bases, with 16 bases separating them. The CDR3 totals 14 residues. Germline CDR1 reads DFQATT; CDR2 reads SNEGSKA (reference sequence).

This clonotype was observed a handful of times. The rearrangement joins TRBV6-5 to TRBJ1-3; D is perhaps TRBD1 (5 bases). Germline assignment: CDR1 MNHEY and CDR2 SVGAGI. The CDR3 has 17 residues. V dropped 0 bases and J dropped 4 bases, with 16 bases sitting between them. The CDR3 is CASSYSIGGVVGNTIYF. CDR3 sequence (DNA): TGTGCCAGCAGTTACTCGATTGGGGGGGTCGTCGGAAACACCATATATTTT.

This clonotype was counted between two and nine times. The V call is TRBV27, the J call TRBJ2-3; 8 nucleotides align to TRBD2. Losses at the gene ends were 6 bases for V and 4 bases for J; bases not matched to a gene: 12. Germline V gene data show CDR1 as MNHEY and CDR2 as SMNVEV (reference sequence). CDR3 length: 16 amino acids. The CDR3, as DNA: TGTGCCAGCAGGTTAGGGGCGGGAGGTCCCCCAGATACGCAGTATTTT. Translating it yields CASRLGAGGPPDTQYF.

The chain carries TRBV19 and TRBJ2-7, with D perhaps TRBD1 (5 bases). The V and J ends lost 5 bases and 3 bases respectively, with 11 bases between them. Germline lookup yields CDR1 LNHDA and CDR2 SQIVND (reference sequence). CDR3 length: 13 residues. CDR3 loop: CASSATEHYEQYF. CDR3 DNA: TGTGCCAGTAGTGCGACAGAGCACTACGAGCAGTACTTC.